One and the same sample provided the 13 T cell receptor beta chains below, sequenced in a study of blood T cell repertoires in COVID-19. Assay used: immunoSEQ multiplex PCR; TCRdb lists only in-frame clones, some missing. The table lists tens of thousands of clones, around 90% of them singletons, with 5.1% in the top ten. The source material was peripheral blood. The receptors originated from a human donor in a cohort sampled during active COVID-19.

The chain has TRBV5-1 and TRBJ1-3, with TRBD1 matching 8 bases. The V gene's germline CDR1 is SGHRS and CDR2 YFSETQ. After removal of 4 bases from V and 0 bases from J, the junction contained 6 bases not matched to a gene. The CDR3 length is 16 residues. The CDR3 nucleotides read TGCGCCAGCAGCCCTCGGACAGGGAGCTCTGGAAACACCATATATTTT. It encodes CASSPRTGSSGNTIYF.

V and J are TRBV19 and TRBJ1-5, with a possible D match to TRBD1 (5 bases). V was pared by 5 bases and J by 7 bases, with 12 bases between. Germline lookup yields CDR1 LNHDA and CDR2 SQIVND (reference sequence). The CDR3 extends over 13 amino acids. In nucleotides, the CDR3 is TGTGCCAGTAGTCTCCCAAGGGGCCAGCCCCAGCATTTT. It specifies CASSLPRGQPQHF.

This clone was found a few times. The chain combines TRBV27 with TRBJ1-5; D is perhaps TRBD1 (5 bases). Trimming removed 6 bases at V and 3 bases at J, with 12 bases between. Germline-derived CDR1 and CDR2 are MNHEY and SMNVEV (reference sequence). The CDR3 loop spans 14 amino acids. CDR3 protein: CASRGQEYNQPQHF. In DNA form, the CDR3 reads TGTGCCAGCAGGGGGCAGGAGTACAATCAGCCCCAGCATTTT.

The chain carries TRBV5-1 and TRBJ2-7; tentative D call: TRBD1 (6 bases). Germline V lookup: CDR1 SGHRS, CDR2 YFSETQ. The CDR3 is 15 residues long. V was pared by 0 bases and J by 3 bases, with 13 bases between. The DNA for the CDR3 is TGCGCCAGCAGCTTGGGCGTGGGGGCTAGCTACGAGCAGTACTTC. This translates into CASSLGVGASYEQYF.

CDR3 DNA: TGTGCCAGCAGTGGATCCGGGACAGGGGTAATCGAGCAGTACTTC. Its protein product is CASSGSGTGVIEQYF. The rearrangement links TRBV28 to TRBJ2-7; TRBD1 agrees at 10 bases. From germline, CDR1 is MDHEN and CDR2 SYDVKM. The CDR3 extends over 15 amino acids. V trimming: 5 bases; J trimming: 6 bases; junction bases outside the gene matches: 10.

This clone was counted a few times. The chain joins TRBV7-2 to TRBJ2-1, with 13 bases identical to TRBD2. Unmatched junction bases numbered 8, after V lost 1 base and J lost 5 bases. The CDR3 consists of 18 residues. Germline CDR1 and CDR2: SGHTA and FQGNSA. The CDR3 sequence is CASSLVSLAGGLNNEQFF. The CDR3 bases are TGTGCCAGCAGCTTAGTGTCACTAGCGGGGGGGCTCAACAATGAGCAGTTCTTC.

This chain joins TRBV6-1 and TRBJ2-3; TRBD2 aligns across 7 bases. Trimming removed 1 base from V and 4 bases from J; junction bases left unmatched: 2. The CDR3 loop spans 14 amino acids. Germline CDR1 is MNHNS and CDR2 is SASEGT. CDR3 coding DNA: TGTGCCAGCAGTGAAGGGGAGGGGCCAGATACGCAGTATTTT. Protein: CASSEGEGPDTQYF.

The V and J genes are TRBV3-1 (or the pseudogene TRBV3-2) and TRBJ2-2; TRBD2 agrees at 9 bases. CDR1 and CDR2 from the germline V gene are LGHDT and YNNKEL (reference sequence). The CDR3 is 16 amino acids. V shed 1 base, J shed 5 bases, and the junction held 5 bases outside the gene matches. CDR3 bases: TGTGCCAGCAGCCAAGGCGGGGGGGCCGGGACCGGGGAGCTGTTTTTT. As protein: CASSQGGGAGTGELFF.

The CDR3 DNA follows: TGTGCCAGCAGCACACTACCGGGAGAAGCTTTCTTT. This sequence encodes CASSTLPGEAFF. This rearrangement joins TRBV7-9 to TRBJ1-1; D gene unclear. The CDR3 covers 12 residues. CDR1 SEHNR and CDR2 FQNEAQ come from the germline V gene (reference sequence). The V end was cut by 5 bases, the J end by 8 bases, with 12 bases between.

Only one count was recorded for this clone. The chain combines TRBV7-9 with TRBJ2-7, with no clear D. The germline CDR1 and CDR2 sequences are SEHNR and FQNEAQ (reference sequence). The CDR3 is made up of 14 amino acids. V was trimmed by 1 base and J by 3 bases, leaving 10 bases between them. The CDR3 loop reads CASSLGLRSYEQYF. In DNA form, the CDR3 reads TGTGCCAGCAGCTTAGGTCTCAGAAGCTACGAGCAGTACTTC.

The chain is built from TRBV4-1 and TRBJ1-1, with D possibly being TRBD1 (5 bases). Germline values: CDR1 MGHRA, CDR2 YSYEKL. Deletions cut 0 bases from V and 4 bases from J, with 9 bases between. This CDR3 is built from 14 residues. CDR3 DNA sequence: TGCGCCAGCAGCCAAGATCAGGGCGGCACTGAAGCTTTCTTT. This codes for CASSQDQGGTEAFF.

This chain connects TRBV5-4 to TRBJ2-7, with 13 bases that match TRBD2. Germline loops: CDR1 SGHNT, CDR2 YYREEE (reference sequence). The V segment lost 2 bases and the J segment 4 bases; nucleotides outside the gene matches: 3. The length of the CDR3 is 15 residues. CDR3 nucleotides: TGTGCCAGCAGCTTCGGACTAGCGGGGGTGTACGAGCAGTACTTC. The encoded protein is CASSFGLAGVYEQYF.

The CDR3 DNA is TGTGCCAGCAGCGCCCAGGGGTCAGGCTCCACAGATACGCAGTATTTT. Encoded protein: CASSAQGSGSTDTQYF. The chain recombines TRBV2 with TRBJ2-3; a possible D gene is TRBD1 (6 bases). The CDR3 totals 16 residues. V lost 6 bases, J lost 2 bases, and 18 bases lay in between. The germline V gene has CDR1 SNHLY and CDR2 FYNNEI. The full variable domain, rest sourced from reference TRBV2 and TRBJ2-3, is EPEVTQTPSHQVTQMGQEVILRCVPISNHLYFYWYRQILGQKVEFLVSFYNNEISEKSEIFDDQFSVERPDGSNFTLKIRSTKLEDSAMYFCASSAQGSGSTDTQYFGPGTRLTVL.